This T cell receptor beta chain was retrieved from a study of OX40 agonist ivuxolimab in advanced cancers. Background on the study: The drug used for patients, ivuxolimab, was an agonistic anti-OX40 (CD134) antibody. Checkpoint inhibitors had been given previously to around 38% of patients.

As regards this clone: Its target is not known.

Method: immunoSEQ multiplex PCR; TCRdb's copy keeps in-frame clones and lacks some. The table shows more than 65,000 clones, with approximately 84% occurring only once. The V end was cut by 3 bases, the J end by 1 base, with 9 bases between. This CDR3 spans 14 amino acids. CDR1 is MGHRA and CDR2 is YSYEKL in the germline V gene. Study-level results: CD8+ T cells were the subset that, on average, had more expanded clones than CD4+.

A history of autoimmune disease or systemic immunosuppression excluded patients. The genes are TRBV4-1 and TRBJ1-1, with a tentative D call TRBD1 (5 bases). The material was CD4+ or CD8+ T cells sorted from blood, obtained in a trial of the OX40 agonist ivuxolimab. The source is an adult with an advanced solid tumor such as melanoma, head and neck, liver or kidney cancer. The chain's CDR3 is CASSHTGGNTEAFF. In nucleotides, the CDR3 is TGCGCCAGCAGCCATACTGGGGGGAACACTGAAGCTTTCTTT.